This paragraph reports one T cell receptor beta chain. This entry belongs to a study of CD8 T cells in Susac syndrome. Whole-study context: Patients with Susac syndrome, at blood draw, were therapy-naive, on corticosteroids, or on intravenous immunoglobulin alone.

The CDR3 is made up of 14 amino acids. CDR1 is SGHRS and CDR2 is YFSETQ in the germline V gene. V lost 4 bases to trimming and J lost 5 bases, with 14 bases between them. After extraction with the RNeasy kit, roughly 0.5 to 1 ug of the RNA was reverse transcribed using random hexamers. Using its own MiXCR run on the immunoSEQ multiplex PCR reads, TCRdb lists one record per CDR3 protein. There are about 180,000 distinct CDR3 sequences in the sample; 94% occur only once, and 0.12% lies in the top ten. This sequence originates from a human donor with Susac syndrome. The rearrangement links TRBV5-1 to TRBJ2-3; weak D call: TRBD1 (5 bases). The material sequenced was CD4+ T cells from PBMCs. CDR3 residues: CASSTDPDKDTQYF. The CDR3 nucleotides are TGCGCCAGCAGCACTGACCCGGACAAAGATACGCAGTATTTT.